Below, one TCR beta chain is given with its context. What it binds is not known. This specimen belongs to a study of T cell repertoires in cytomegalovirus infection. Looking at the study overall: In public TCR beta signatures, there were indications of both CMV infection and matching HLA type.

Each CDR3 protein is one row after TCRdb ran MiXCR on the reads. The table lists approximately 200,000 distinct CDR3 sequences, over 25% of them singletons, with approximately 31% in the top ten. Overall study findings and caveats: The response measured ex vivo was dominated by TCR beta clonotypes (HLA-C-restricted and CMV-specific).

The CDR3 contains 13 residues. The V gene lost 10 bases and the J gene lost 0 bases, with 11 bases spanning the gap. Germline V gene lookup returns CDR1 MNHNY and CDR2 SVGAGI (reference sequence). The chain uses TRBV6-6 and TRBJ2-3; D may match TRBD1 or TRBD2 (6 bases each). The sequenced material came from PBMCs. The clonotype comes from a human donor in good health (CMV status not recorded). Some clones in this sample may be carry-over from other donors' samples. The CDR3 protein is CATEGGSTDTQYF. In DNA, the CDR3 is TGTGCCACCGAGGGGGGTAGCACAGATACGCAGTATTTT.